The rows below give T cell receptor beta chains drawn from one sample of a study of T cells in localized non-small cell lung cancer. Clones were read by immunoSEQ multiplex PCR, and TCRdb kept only the in-frame ones, dropping some. This table has 25,000 to 40,000 clones, more than 75% appearing once. The starting material was peripheral blood, obtained before any cancer treatment. The receptors shown here come from a male donor aged 60 or older with stage II squamous cell lung carcinoma. Both conserved end residues are part of each CDR3. A D gene is named only where the DNA matches it firmly. Size is stated for part of the rows, as once, few or many counts, or as a class when the clone is expanded.

clone size	D gene	V gene	J gene	CDR3 protein	CDR3 DNA
once	-	TRBV11-2	TRBJ1-2	CASSLERSFVGYTF	TGTGCCAGCAGCTTAGAACGGTCTTTTGTCGGCTACACCTTC
-	-	TRBV10-1	TRBJ1-1	CASSGRGRTEAFF	TGCGCCAGCAGTGGACGGGGAAGGACTGAAGCTTTCTTT
-	-	TRBV2	TRBJ1-5	CASSEAQDRSRGNQPQHF	TGTGCCAGCAGTGAAGCCCAGGACAGATCCAGGGGCAATCAGCCCCAGCATTTT
-	-	TRBV19	TRBJ1-2	CASSMGLPGERGYTF	TGTGCCAGTAGTATGGGACTGCCAGGCGAGAGGGGCTACACCTTC
-	TRBD1	TRBV18	TRBJ1-2	CASSSGTGLTGDGYTF	TGTGCCAGCTCTTCCGGGACAGGGCTTACAGGCGATGGCTACACCTTC
-	-	TRBV30	TRBJ1-2	CACGNSNGYTF	TGTGCCTGCGGGAACTCTAATGGCTACACCTTC
-	-	TRBV6-5	TRBJ2-2	CASSLRWAGELFF	TGTGCCAGCAGCCTCCGGTGGGCCGGGGAGCTGTTTTTT
-	TRBD2	TRBV5-1	TRBJ2-5	CASWFGGGSGETQYF	TGCGCCAGCTGGTTTGGCGGGGGGAGTGGAGAGACCCAGTACTTC
-	-	TRBV29-1	TRBJ2-7	CSVGEAGEQYF	TGCAGCGTTGGCGAAGCGGGCGAGCAGTACTTC
-	TRBD1	TRBV2	TRBJ1-1	CASSEVSGQYEAFF	TGTGCCAGCAGTGAAGTTTCGGGACAGTATGAAGCTTTCTTT
once	-	TRBV23-1	TRBJ1-1	CASSRLGGELGVNTEAFF	TGCGCCAGCAGTCGGTTGGGAGGAGAACTGGGGGTGAACACTGAAGCTTTCTTT
-	-	TRBV5-1	TRBJ2-7	CASRSEGTILGYF	TGCGCCAGCAGGTCTGAGGGGACAATACTCGGGTACTTC
-	TRBD1	TRBV29-1	TRBJ2-7	CSARGQGPSYEQYF	TGCAGTGCCAGGGGACAGGGTCCCTCCTACGAGCAGTACTTC
-	-	TRBV5-1	TRBJ2-5	CASSRTRETQYF	TGCGCCAGCAGCAGGACGAGGGAGACCCAGTACTTC
-	TRBD1	TRBV5-6	TRBJ2-5	CASSLADIGTVGETQYF	TGTGCCAGCAGCTTGGCGGATATAGGGACAGTAGGAGAGACCCAGTACTTC
-	TRBD2	TRBV5-4	TRBJ2-7	CASSLGGGYEQYF	TGTGCCAGCAGCCTCGGGGGGGGCTACGAGCAGTACTTC
few	TRBD2	TRBV6-6	TRBJ2-3	CASSSTSGGSTDTQYF	TGTGCCAGCAGTTCGACTAGCGGGGGGTCCACAGATACGCAGTATTTT
few	-	TRBV9	TRBJ1-1	CASSVGANTEAFF	TGTGCCAGCAGCGTAGGGGCGAACACTGAAGCTTTCTTT
few	TRBD1	TRBV19	TRBJ1-2	CASSGRGFGYTF	TGTGCCAGTAGTGGCAGGGGGTTTGGCTACACCTTC
-	TRBD2	TRBV4-1	TRBJ2-2	CASSPGLAGAGELFF	TGCGCCAGCAGCCCCGGACTAGCGGGAGCTGGGGAGCTGTTTTTT
-	-	TRBV29-1	TRBJ2-2	CSVDLSRGPSTGELFF	TGCAGCGTTGATCTATCTAGGGGCCCGAGCACCGGGGAGCTGTTTTTT
-	TRBD1	TRBV12-5	TRBJ1-1	CASGPGQGATEAFF	TGTGCTAGTGGACCAGGACAGGGGGCCACTGAAGCTTTCTTT
few	-	TRBV11-2	TRBJ2-2	CASSLELGAGELFF	TGTGCCAGCAGCTTAGAGTTGGGGGCCGGGGAGCTGTTTTTT
-	TRBD1	TRBV7-3	TRBJ1-2	CASSRSGGSGGYTF	TGTGCCAGCAGCCGATCAGGGGGCTCGGGTGGCTACACCTTC
-	-	TRBV5-6	TRBJ2-3	CASSLVGDTQYF	TGTGCCAGCAGCTTAGTAGGGGATACGCAGTATTTT
-	TRBD2	TRBV5-4	TRBJ2-3	CASSTPTSGVADTQYF	TGTGCCAGCAGCACCCCGACTAGCGGGGTCGCAGATACGCAGTATTTT
-	-	TRBV6-1	TRBJ2-7	CASSFPGGPNYEQYF	TGTGCCAGCAGTTTTCCCGGGGGTCCAAACTACGAGCAGTACTTC
-	-	TRBV19	TRBJ1-3	CASSPQTATSGNTIYF	TGTGCCAGTAGTCCTCAGACAGCGACGTCGGGAAACACCATATATTTT
-	TRBD1	TRBV2	TRBJ1-2	CASGGTGPRGYTF	TGTGCCAGCGGCGGGACAGGTCCGCGGGGCTACACCTTC
few	-	TRBV7-9	TRBJ1-1	CASSPFRGIKNTEAFF	TGTGCCAGCAGCCCTTTCAGGGGTATCAAGAACACTGAAGCTTTCTTT
-	-	TRBV7-6	TRBJ2-7	CASSLTGPNEQYF	TGTGCCAGCAGCTTAACAGGGCCCAACGAGCAGTACTTC
-	TRBD2	TRBV7-2	TRBJ2-7	CASGLAGGPYEQYF	TGTGCCAGCGGACTAGCGGGAGGACCCTACGAGCAGTACTTC
-	-	TRBV11-2	TRBJ1-3	CASSPSRGGGNTIYF	TGTGCCAGCAGCCCAAGCAGGGGAGGTGGAAACACCATATATTTT
-	-	TRBV18	TRBJ2-7	CASSNSYEQYF	TGTGCCAGCTCCAACTCCTACGAGCAGTACTTC
-	-	TRBV4-1	TRBJ1-1	CASSQEGWNKDTEAFF	TGCGCCAGCAGCCAAGAAGGATGGAATAAAGACACTGAAGCTTTCTTT
-	TRBD1	TRBV29-1	TRBJ1-2	CSFQGVTNYGYTF	TGCAGTTTCCAGGGGGTTACGAACTATGGCTACACCTTC
-	TRBD2	TRBV6-5	TRBJ2-1	CASISSGLYNEQFF	TGTGCCAGCATCTCTAGCGGACTCTACAATGAGCAGTTCTTC
-	TRBD2	TRBV7-9	TRBJ2-1	CASSPPTSGRYINEQFF	TGTGCCAGCAGCCCCCCCACTAGCGGGAGATATATAAATGAGCAGTTCTTC
-	-	TRBV7-7	TRBJ2-7	CASSESGRASEQYF	TGTGCCAGCAGCGAAAGCGGACGGGCGAGCGAGCAGTACTTC
few	-	TRBV19	TRBJ1-1	CASSMDTFKTEAFF	TGTGCCAGTAGTATGGACACCTTTAAGACTGAAGCTTTCTTT
-	TRBD2	TRBV2	TRBJ2-1	CASRPGLGVPNEQFF	TGTGCCAGCAGGCCGGGACTAGGGGTCCCCAATGAGCAGTTCTTC
-	-	TRBV7-8	TRBJ1-1	CASSLGGGLAEAFF	TGTGCCAGCAGCTTGGGAGGAGGATTAGCCGAAGCTTTCTTT
-	-	TRBV18	TRBJ1-2	CASSPPLQGGYGYTF	TGTGCCAGCTCACCCCCACTACAGGGTGGATATGGCTACACCTTC
once	TRBD1	TRBV18	TRBJ1-2	CASSPADRGYGYTF	TGTGCCAGCTCACCTGCGGACAGGGGTTACGGCTACACCTTC
-	-	TRBV5-1	TRBJ1-1	CASSLQTGNTEAFF	TGCGCCAGCAGCCTCCAGACCGGGAACACTGAAGCTTTCTTT
-	-	TRBV2	TRBJ1-1	CASSEWGLRNTEAFF	TGTGCCAGCAGCGAATGGGGCCTCAGGAACACTGAAGCTTTCTTT
-	TRBD1	TRBV18	TRBJ1-1	CASSPTGTGVDTEAFF	TGTGCCAGCTCACCAACCGGGACAGGGGTTGACACTGAAGCTTTCTTT